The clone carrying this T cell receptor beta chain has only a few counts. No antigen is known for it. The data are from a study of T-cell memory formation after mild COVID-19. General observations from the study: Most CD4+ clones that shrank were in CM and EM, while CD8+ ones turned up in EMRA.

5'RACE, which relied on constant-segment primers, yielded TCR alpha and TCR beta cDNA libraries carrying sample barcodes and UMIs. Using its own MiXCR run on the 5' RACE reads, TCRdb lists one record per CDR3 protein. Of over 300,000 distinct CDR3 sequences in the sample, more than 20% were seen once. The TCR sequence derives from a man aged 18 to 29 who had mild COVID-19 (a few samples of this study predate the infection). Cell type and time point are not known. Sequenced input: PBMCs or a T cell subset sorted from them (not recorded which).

The CDR3 loop reads CASSLAGTRGYTF. The CDR3 DNA reads TGTGCCAGCAGCCTCGCTGGAACCCGTGGCTACACCTTC. The chain links TRBV7-6 to TRBJ1-2; D unresolved. Between the trimmed V and J ends, which lost 5 bases and 7 bases, there was a span of 14 bases. Germline V lookup: CDR1 SGHVS, CDR2 FNYEAQ. This CDR3 has 13 residues. Together with reference TRBV7-6 and TRBJ1-2, the CDR3 gives the full variable domain: GAGVSQSPRYKVTKRGQDVALRCDPISGHVSLYWYRQALGQGPEFLTYFNYEAQQDKSGLPNDRFSAERPEGSISTLTIQRTEQRDSAMYRCASSLAGTRGYTFGSGTRLTVV.